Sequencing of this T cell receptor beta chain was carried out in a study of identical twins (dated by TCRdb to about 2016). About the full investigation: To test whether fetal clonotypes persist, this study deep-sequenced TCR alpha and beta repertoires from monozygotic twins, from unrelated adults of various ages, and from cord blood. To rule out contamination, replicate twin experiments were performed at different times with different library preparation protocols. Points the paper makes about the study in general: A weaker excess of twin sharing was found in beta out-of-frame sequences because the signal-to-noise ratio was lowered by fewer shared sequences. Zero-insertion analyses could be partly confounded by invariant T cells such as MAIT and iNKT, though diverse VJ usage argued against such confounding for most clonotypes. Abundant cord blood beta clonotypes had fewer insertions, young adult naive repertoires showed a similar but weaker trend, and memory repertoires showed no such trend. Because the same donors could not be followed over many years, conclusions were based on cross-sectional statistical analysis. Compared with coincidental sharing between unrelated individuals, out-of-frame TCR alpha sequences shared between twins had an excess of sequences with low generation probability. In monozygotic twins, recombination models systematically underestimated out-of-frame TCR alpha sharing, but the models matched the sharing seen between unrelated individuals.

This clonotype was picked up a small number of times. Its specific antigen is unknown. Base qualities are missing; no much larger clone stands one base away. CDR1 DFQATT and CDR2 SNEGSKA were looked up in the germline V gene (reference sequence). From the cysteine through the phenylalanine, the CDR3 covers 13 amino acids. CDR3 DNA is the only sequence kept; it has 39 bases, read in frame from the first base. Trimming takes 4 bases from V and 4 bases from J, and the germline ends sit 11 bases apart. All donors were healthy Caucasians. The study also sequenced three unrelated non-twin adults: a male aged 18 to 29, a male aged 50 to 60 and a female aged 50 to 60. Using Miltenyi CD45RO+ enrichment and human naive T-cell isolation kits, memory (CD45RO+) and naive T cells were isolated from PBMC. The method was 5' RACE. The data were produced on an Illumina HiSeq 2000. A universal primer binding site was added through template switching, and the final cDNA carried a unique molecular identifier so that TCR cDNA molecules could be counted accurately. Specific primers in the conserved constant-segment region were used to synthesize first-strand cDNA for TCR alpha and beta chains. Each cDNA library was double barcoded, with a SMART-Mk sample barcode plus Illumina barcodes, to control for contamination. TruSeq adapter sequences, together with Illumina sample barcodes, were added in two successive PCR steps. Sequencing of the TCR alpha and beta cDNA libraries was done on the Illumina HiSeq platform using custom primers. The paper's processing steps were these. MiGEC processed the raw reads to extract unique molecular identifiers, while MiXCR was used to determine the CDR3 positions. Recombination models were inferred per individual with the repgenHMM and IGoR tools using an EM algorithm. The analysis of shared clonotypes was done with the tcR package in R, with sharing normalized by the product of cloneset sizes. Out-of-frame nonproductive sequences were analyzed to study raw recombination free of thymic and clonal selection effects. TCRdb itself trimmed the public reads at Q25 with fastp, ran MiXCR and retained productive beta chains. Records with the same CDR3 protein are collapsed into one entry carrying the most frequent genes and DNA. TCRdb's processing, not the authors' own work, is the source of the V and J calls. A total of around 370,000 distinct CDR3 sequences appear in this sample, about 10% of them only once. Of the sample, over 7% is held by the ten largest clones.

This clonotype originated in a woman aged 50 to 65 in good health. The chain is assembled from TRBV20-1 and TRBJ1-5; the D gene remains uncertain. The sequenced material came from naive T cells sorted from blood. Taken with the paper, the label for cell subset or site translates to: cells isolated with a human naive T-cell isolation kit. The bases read TGCAGTGCTACGGAGGTTGCGAATCAGCCCCAGCATTTT. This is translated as CSATEVANQPQHF.